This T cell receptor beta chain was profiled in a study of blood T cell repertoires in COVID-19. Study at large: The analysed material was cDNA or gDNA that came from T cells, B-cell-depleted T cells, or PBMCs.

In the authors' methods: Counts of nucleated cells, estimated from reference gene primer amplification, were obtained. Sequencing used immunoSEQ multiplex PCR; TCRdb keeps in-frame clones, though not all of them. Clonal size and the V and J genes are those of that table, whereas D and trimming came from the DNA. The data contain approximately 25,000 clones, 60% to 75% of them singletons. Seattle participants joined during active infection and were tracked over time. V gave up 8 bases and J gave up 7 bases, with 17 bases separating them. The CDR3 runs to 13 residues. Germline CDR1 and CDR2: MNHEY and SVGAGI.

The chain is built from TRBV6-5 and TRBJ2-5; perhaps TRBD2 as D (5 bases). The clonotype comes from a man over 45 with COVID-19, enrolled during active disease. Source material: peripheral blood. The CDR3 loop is CASQRVGVATQYF. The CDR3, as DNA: TGTGCCAGCCAGAGGGTGGGAGTGGCGACCCAGTACTTC.